Below, 26 T cell receptor beta chains from the same sample are listed, as sequenced in a study of blood T cell repertoires in COVID-19 (dated by TCRdb to the early 2020s). The library came from the immunoSEQ multiplex PCR assay. TCRdb's version of the immuneACCESS table is confined to in-frame rearrangements and falls short of the full clone set. An unresolved V gene accounts for under half of the shortfall where checked; the remainder is of unknown origin. This sample is represented by about 73,000 clones; about 80% of them were singletons. 25% to 30% of the sample rests with the top ten. Sequencing was done on a sample of peripheral blood. Receptors were obtained from a human donor in a cohort sampled during active COVID-19.

The chain combines TRBV12-3 or TRBV12-4 with TRBJ2-5; no clear D. CDR3 length equals 11 residues. V lost 6 bases and J 2 bases, leaving 4 bases between the germline ends. The CDR3 loop reads CASSLQETQYF. The CDR3, as DNA: TGTGCCAGCAGCCTTCAAGAGACCCAGTACTTC.

V gene TRBV5-6 combines with J gene TRBJ1-2, with D unresolved. CDR3 length: 17 residues. Trimming took 0 bases from V and 4 from J, leaving 19 bases between them. From germline, CDR1 is SGHDT and CDR2 YYEEEE. In DNA, the CDR3 is TGTGCCAGCAGCTTGGAGGAGGAAGCGACTCCTTTCTATGGCTACACCTTC. As protein: CASSLEEEATPFYGYTF.

This chain uses TRBV6-4 with TRBJ2-7, with TRBD1 matching over 7 bases. V lost 3 bases, J lost 2 bases, and 10 bases stayed unmatched. The CDR3 covers 16 residues. Germline lookup yields CDR1 MRHNA and CDR2 SNTAGT. The CDR3 spells CASSDIRTGVAYEQYF. The CDR3 bases are TGTGCCAGCAGTGATATCAGAACAGGGGTCGCCTACGAGCAGTACTTC.

The chain joins TRBV11-2 to TRBJ2-7; no reliable D call. The CDR3 covers 16 residues. The V and J ends lost 5 bases and 0 bases respectively, with 17 bases between them. CDR1 SGHAT and CDR2 FQNNGV come from the germline V gene. The CDR3 region has the DNA TGTGCCAGCAGCGCTGGAGCCGATACGCTCTCCTACGAGCAGTACTTC. Its protein is CASSAGADTLSYEQYF.

In nucleotides, the CDR3 is TGCGCCAGCAGCAGTACCGGGACTAGCGGGGGGGCATTCCCAGATACGCAGTATTTT. Translation gives CASSSTGTSGGAFPDTQYF. J is TRBJ2-3 and V is TRBV5-1; TRBD2 agrees at 16 bases. V lost 4 bases and J lost 4; bases outside the gene matches: 12. Germline V gene sequence: CDR1 SGHRS, CDR2 YFSETQ. The CDR3 loop spans 19 amino acids.

This clone has a handful of counts. This chain connects TRBV3-1 (or the pseudogene TRBV3-2) to TRBJ1-2; D is ambiguous. The V and J ends lost 8 bases and 4 bases respectively, with 14 bases between them. The germline V gene encodes CDR1 LGHDT and CDR2 YNNKEL (reference sequence). CDR3 length equals 13 residues. CDR3 nucleotide sequence: TGTGCCAGCCGAAGTTCGGGTAGCTATGGCTACACCTTC. It translates to CASRSSGSYGYTF.

The chain couples TRBV6-5 to TRBJ2-4, with TRBD2 identical over 10 bases. Germline CDR1 and CDR2: MNHEY and SVGAGI. J was trimmed by 3 bases and V by 4 bases; bases with no gene match: 6. The CDR3 is made up of 16 amino acids. The DNA for the CDR3 is TGTGCCAGCAGTTCTACTAGCGGGAAGGGCAAAAACATTCAGTACTTC. As protein: CASSSTSGKGKNIQYF.

V is TRBV19 and J is TRBJ2-3, with 7 bases aligning to TRBD1. The ends lost 3 bases at V and 6 bases at J; junction bases unmatched: 6. This CDR3 has 14 amino acids. Germline V gene lookup returns CDR1 LNHDA and CDR2 SQIVND (reference sequence). CDR3 bases: TGTGCCAGTAGTATCTTGACAGGGATGGATACGCAGTATTTT. Translating it yields CASSILTGMDTQYF. Together with reference TRBV19 and TRBJ2-3, the CDR3 gives the full variable domain: DGGITQSPKYLFRKEGQNVTLSCEQNLNHDAMYWYRQDPGQGLRLIYYSQIVNDFQKGDIAEGYSVSREKKESFPLTVTSAQKNPTAFYLCASSILTGMDTQYFGPGTRLTVL.

In its sample, this clone was seen once. V is TRBV7-2 and J is TRBJ2-5; the match to TRBD2 covers 11 bases. This CDR3 comprises 16 residues. The germline V gene encodes CDR1 SGHTA and CDR2 FQGNSA. The V and J ends lost 5 bases and 5 bases, in that order; junction bases with no gene match: 10. This CDR3 reads CASSRISGGAGETQYF. In DNA, the CDR3 is TGTGCCAGCAGCCGTATTAGCGGGGGGGCCGGTGAGACCCAGTACTTC.

The J gene is TRBJ1-6, the V gene TRBV5-1, with a possible D match to TRBD1 (5 bases). Germline V lookup: CDR1 SGHRS, CDR2 YFSETQ. The CDR3 runs to 16 residues. V lost 4 bases to trimming and J lost 2 bases, with 13 bases between them. In DNA, the CDR3 is TGCGCCAGCAGCGAAGGCAGGGTGGCCTATAATTCACCCCTCCACTTT. Protein sequence: CASSEGRVAYNSPLHF. Full variable domain (rest looked up from reference TRBV5-1 and TRBJ1-6): KAGVTQTPRYLIKTRGQQVTLSCSPISGHRSVSWYQQTPGQGLQFLFEYFSETQRNKGNFPGRFSGRQFSNSRSEMNVSTLELGDSALYLCASSEGRVAYNSPLHFGNGTRLTVT.

By frequency in the sample, this clone is medium-sized. The CDR3 loop reads CASSQDLGGYEQYF. In DNA, the CDR3 is TGCGCCAGCAGCCAAGATCTGGGAGGCTACGAGCAGTACTTC. This chain links TRBV4-1 with TRBJ2-7; TRBD2 is a possible D gene (6 bases). V lost 0 bases and J 3 bases, leaving 9 bases between the germline ends. CDR1 and CDR2 from the germline V gene are MGHRA and YSYEKL. The CDR3 spans 14 residues.

The chain links TRBV4-1 to TRBJ1-4; 10 positions agree with TRBD1. Germline V CDR1 and CDR2: MGHRA, YSYEKL. The CDR3 spans 19 residues. Trimming took 3 bases from V and 7 from J; bases not matched to a gene: 17. The CDR3 loop is CASSHQSRDRGLSSEKLFF. CDR3 nucleotide sequence: TGCGCCAGCAGCCACCAATCCCGGGACAGGGGATTGAGTAGTGAAAAACTGTTTTTT.

The chain links TRBV4-3 to TRBJ1-3, with TRBD1 as a possible D gene (5 bases). The CDR3 covers 18 residues. Germline V lookup: CDR1 LGHNA, CDR2 YSLEER. V was trimmed by 0 bases and J by 0 bases, leaving 15 bases between them. CDR3 sequence: CASSQDQTGGGSGNTIYF. The CDR3 DNA reads TGCGCCAGCAGCCAAGATCAAACAGGCGGCGGCTCTGGAAACACCATATATTTT.

The table lists this clone with a few counts. The gene calls are TRBV27 and TRBJ2-3; 8 positions match TRBD1. The germline gives CDR1 MNHEY, CDR2 SMNVEV (reference sequence). V lost 5 bases, J lost 3 bases, and 7 bases stayed unmatched. The length of the CDR3 is 15 residues. The CDR3 loop reads CASSRRGQSTDTQYF. DNA of the CDR3: TGTGCCAGCAGTCGCAGGGGGCAATCGACAGATACGCAGTATTTT.

Only one count was recorded for this clone. The chain has TRBV5-5 and TRBJ2-7; 8 nucleotides line up with TRBD1. The V segment lost 0 bases and the J segment 2 bases; nucleotides outside the gene matches: 4. Germline-derived CDR1 and CDR2 are SGHKS and YYEKEE (reference sequence). The length of the CDR3 is 15 residues. The CDR3 coding sequence is TGTGCCAGCAGCTTGGCCGGGACAGGAACCTACGAGCAGTACTTC. It yields the protein CASSLAGTGTYEQYF.

This clone has only a few counts. Within the sample, other DNA sequences also encode this same CDR3. The chain carries TRBV7-9 and TRBJ2-7, with 11 bases matching TRBD1. The CDR3 is 14 residues long. The V segment lost 5 bases and the J segment 4 bases; nucleotides outside the gene matches: 4. Germline CDR1 is SEHNR and CDR2 is FQNEAQ (reference sequence). CDR3 sequence reads: CASSPGQGAYEQYF. As DNA, the CDR3 is TGTGCCAGCAGCCCCGGACAGGGGGCTTACGAGCAGTACTTC.

The rearrangement uses TRBV2 and TRBJ1-6; tentative D call: TRBD1 (5 bases). This CDR3 region has 13 residues. V lost 3 bases and J lost 10, with 10 bases in between. Germline assignment: CDR1 SNHLY and CDR2 FYNNEI. The CDR3 nucleotides are TGTGCCAGCAGTGACAGGGTCGGCTCACCCCTCCACTTT. Protein product: CASSDRVGSPLHF.

The chain has TRBV6-5 and TRBJ2-3; 13 nucleotides align to TRBD2. Looked up from germline, CDR1 is MNHEY and CDR2 is SVGAGI. The V and J ends lost 5 bases and 6 bases, in that order; junction bases with no gene match: 5. The CDR3 contains 15 residues. This CDR3 is CASSRLAGGLDTQYF. The CDR3 DNA is TGTGCCAGCAGTCGACTAGCGGGGGGCTTGGATACGCAGTATTTT.

The chain recombines TRBV5-1 with TRBJ2-2; D unresolved. Germline V gives CDR1 SGHRS, CDR2 YFSETQ. V lost 4 bases to trimming and J lost 1 base, with 2 bases between them. This CDR3 is 12 amino acids long. In nucleotides, the CDR3 is TGCGCCAGCAGCCTGAACACCGGGGAGCTGTTTTTT. The encoded protein is CASSLNTGELFF.

V usage is TRBV7-6 and J usage is TRBJ2-5; 9 nucleotides agree with TRBD1. CDR1 is SGHVS and CDR2 is FNYEAQ in the germline V gene. V shed 0 bases, J shed 2 bases, and the junction held 7 bases outside the gene matches. There are 17 residues in the CDR3. This chain's CDR3 is CASSLAGGTGSQETQYF. The CDR3 region has the DNA TGTGCCAGCAGCTTAGCGGGTGGGACAGGGAGTCAAGAGACCCAGTACTTC.

The CDR3 DNA reads TGTGCCAGCAGTTACACATCCGGAGGGGATGAGCAGTTCTTC. It translates to CASSYTSGGDEQFF. V and J are TRBV6-2 or TRBV6-3 and TRBJ2-1, with TRBD2 as a possible D gene (6 bases). Germline CDR1 reads MNHEY; CDR2 reads SVGEGT. The V end lost 2 bases, the J end lost 8 bases, and 13 bases lay between the germline ends. The CDR3 consists of 14 residues.

The CDR3 nucleotides are TGTGCCAGCAGTCGTGGGGTGGGGGCTGGGAATGAGCAGTTCTTC. This codes for CASSRGVGAGNEQFF. The J gene is TRBJ2-1, the V gene TRBV6-5, with D possibly being TRBD1 (6 bases). The V end was cut by 5 bases, the J end by 7 bases, with 18 bases between. This CDR3 is 15 amino acids long. Germline values: CDR1 MNHEY, CDR2 SVGAGI.

J is TRBJ2-2 and V is TRBV19; D may be TRBD2 (5 bases). Germline V gene sequence: CDR1 LNHDA, CDR2 SQIVND (reference sequence). The CDR3 runs 17 residues. V gave up 3 bases and J gave up 3 bases, with 17 bases separating them. For the CDR3, the DNA is TGTGCCAGTAGTATCTCGAGCGGTGGGTCGTACACCGGGGAGCTGTTTTTT. As protein: CASSISSGGSYTGELFF. The full variable domain, rest sourced from reference TRBV19 and TRBJ2-2, is DGGITQSPKYLFRKEGQNVTLSCEQNLNHDAMYWYRQDPGQGLRLIYYSQIVNDFQKGDIAEGYSVSREKKESFPLTVTSAQKNPTAFYLCASSISSGGSYTGELFFGEGSRLTVL.

The chain employs TRBV28 and TRBJ2-2, with D possibly matching TRBD1 (6 bases). Germline V CDR1 and CDR2: MDHEN, SYDVKM. The CDR3 has 15 residues. The germline V and J ends were trimmed by 4 bases and 3 bases, with 12 bases remaining between them. The CDR3 region is CASSSGALDTGELFF. CDR3 sequence (DNA): TGTGCCAGCAGTTCAGGGGCGCTTGACACCGGGGAGCTGTTTTTT.

CDR3 sequence (DNA): TGCGCCAGCAGTCCTTTCCTCGACAGGGGCCATGAGCAGTTCTTC. This encodes CASSPFLDRGHEQFF. The chain links TRBV5-1 to TRBJ2-1; 8 bases are a match to TRBD1. The CDR3 covers 15 residues. Trimming cost V 5 bases and J 8 bases; bases outside gene matches: 12. Germline CDR1 is SGHRS and CDR2 is YFSETQ.

The chain couples TRBV19 to TRBJ2-7; 7 nucleotides agree with TRBD1. The CDR3 has 13 residues. CDR1 and CDR2 from the germline V gene are LNHDA and SQIVND (reference sequence). V gave up 10 bases and J gave up 5 bases; unmatched junction bases: 11. CDR3 sequence (DNA): TGTGCCACCTCCAGCTGGACAGGCCACGAGCAGTACTTC. Translation: CATSSWTGHEQYF. Full variable domain (missing parts from reference TRBV19 and TRBJ2-7): DGGITQSPKYLFRKEGQNVTLSCEQNLNHDAMYWYRQDPGQGLRLIYYSQIVNDFQKGDIAEGYSVSREKKESFPLTVTSAQKNPTAFYLCATSSWTGHEQYFGPGTRLTVT.